Listed below are T cell receptor beta chains from one sample, sequenced in a study of shared clonotypes between healthy human individuals. Libraries were prepared by immunoSEQ multiplex PCR; TCRdb keeps only in-frame clonotypes and omits some of them. The repertoire holds around 450,000 clones, with 70% to 80% as singletons. What was sequenced was PBMCs. The receptors come from a woman aged 40 to 55 in good health. Some clones in this sample may be carry-over from other donors' samples. Both conserved end residues are part of each CDR3. The D gene is left open where the match is weak. Some rows mark clone size as missing; the rest say once, few, many or name a class of expanded clone.

clone size | J gene | D gene | V gene | CDR3 length | CDR3 DNA | CDR3 protein
- | TRBJ1-4 | TRBD1 | TRBV5-6 | 15 | TGTGCCAGCAGACGCCGGGACAGGGTCCCAGAAAAACTGTTTTTT | CASRRRDRVPEKLFF
- | TRBJ2-5 | - | TRBV5-1 | 14 | TGCGCCAGCAGCTTGGGGGCAGGGGAAGAGACCCAGTACTTC | CASSLGAGEETQYF
- | TRBJ2-5 | TRBD2 | TRBV2 | 12 | TGTGCCGGAAGACTAGCGGAAGAGACCCAGTACTTC | CAGRLAEETQYF
- | TRBJ2-5 | TRBD2 | TRBV9 | 15 | TGTGCCAGCAGCTTCGGACTAGCGGGTCAAGAGACCCAGTACTTC | CASSFGLAGQETQYF
- | TRBJ1-1 | - | TRBV30 | 13 | TGTGCCTGGCGGCGGGGGGCGAGCACTGAAGCTTTCTTT | CAWRRGASTEAFF
once | TRBJ1-4 | - | TRBV7-9 | 14 | TGTGCCAGCAGCTTAGGCCCGGGCGGTGAAAAACTGTTTTTT | CASSLGPGGEKLFF
- | TRBJ1-2 | - | TRBV5-6 | 13 | TGTGCCAGCAGGGGCTGGGGTAACTATGGCTACACCTTC | CASRGWGNYGYTF
- | TRBJ2-3 | TRBD2 | TRBV5-1 | 17 | TGCGCCAGCAGCAGGAAGCGGGAGTCATATACCACAGATACGCAGTATTTT | CASSRKRESYTTDTQYF
- | TRBJ2-3 | - | TRBV14 | 14 | TGTGCCAGCAGCCAAGTGGGGTTTCCAGATACGCAGTATTTT | CASSQVGFPDTQYF
- | TRBJ1-2 | TRBD1 | TRBV28 | 15 | TGTGCCAGCAGTTTCCAGGGGGCAGATAGCTATGGCTACACCTTC | CASSFQGADSYGYTF
- | TRBJ2-6 | - | TRBV28 | 16 | TGTGCCAGCAGTTTGGGTACAGTCTCTGGGGCCAACGTCCTGACTTTC | CASSLGTVSGANVLTF
- | TRBJ1-1 | - | TRBV15 | 13 | TGTGCCACCAGGGCCGGTTACAACACTGAAGCTTTCTTT | CATRAGYNTEAFF
few | TRBJ2-2 | - | TRBV6-1 | 15 | TGTGCCAGCAGCCCTCTGCAGGGCGACACCGGGGAGCTGTTTTTT | CASSPLQGDTGELFF
once | TRBJ2-1 | TRBD1 | TRBV2 | 15 | TGTGCCAGCAGTAAAGGGACAGGGGAGACTAGTGAGCAGTTCTTC | CASSKGTGETSEQFF
- | TRBJ2-2 | - | TRBV27 | 19 | TGTGCCAGCAGTTTGACCTCGGGATCCGTATCATTGAACACCGGGGAGCTGTTTTTT | CASSLTSGSVSLNTGELFF
- | TRBJ2-1 | TRBD2 | TRBV9 | 16 | TGTGCCAGCAGCGGGGGCCCGACTAGCAGTTACAATGAGCAGTTCTTC | CASSGGPTSSYNEQFF
- | TRBJ1-5 | TRBD1 | TRBV5-1 | 17 | TGCGCCAGCAGCTTGGAACCGTGGACAGGGGGCAGTCAGCCCCAGCATTTT | CASSLEPWTGGSQPQHF
once | TRBJ2-1 | - | TRBV30 | 14 | TGTGCCTGGAGTGTGGGGCCGCGCCAGGGAGAGCAGTTCTTC | CAWSVGPRQGEQFF
- | TRBJ2-5 | TRBD1 | TRBV2 | 15 | TGTGCCAGCAGTAGGGACAGGGGGCGCGAGGAGACCCAGTACTTC | CASSRDRGREETQYF
- | TRBJ2-6 | - | TRBV5-1 | 13 | TGCGCCAGCAGCTTGGCAGGGGCCAACGTCCTGACTTTC | CASSLAGANVLTF
- | TRBJ2-1 | - | TRBV20-1 | 11 | TGCAGTGGCCGGAACTACAATGAGCAGTTCTTC | CSGRNYNEQFF
- | TRBJ1-5 | - | TRBV2 | 14 | TGTGCCAGCAAGGAAAGCCTGCAGGGTCAGCCCCAGCATTTT | CASKESLQGQPQHF
- | TRBJ1-2 | - | TRBV6-6 | 14 | TGTGCCAGCAGTTACTCCCAGTTGAACTATGGCTACACCTTC | CASSYSQLNYGYTF
- | TRBJ2-1 | - | TRBV7-9 | 15 | TGTGCCAGCAGCTACGTAGGGACCCCCGACAATGAGCAGTTCTTC | CASSYVGTPDNEQFF